The entry below describes one T cell receptor beta chain. The V gene's germline CDR1 is SNHLY and CDR2 FYNNEI. V lost 8 bases, J lost 0 bases, and 13 bases lay in between. There are 15 residues in the CDR3. The data were obtained in a study of blood T cell repertoires in COVID-19. Looking at the study overall: There were acute and convalescent COVID-19 samples, and they came from the United States, Italy and Spain. PBMCs, B-cell-depleted T cells, or T cells were the source of the cDNA or gDNA that made up the material.

Original data processing: Counts of nucleated cells, estimated from reference gene primer amplification, were obtained. Libraries were prepared by immunoSEQ multiplex PCR; TCRdb keeps only in-frame clonotypes and omits some of them. V and J calls and clone size are given by that table; D and trimming were obtained from the DNA. The sample includes roughly 570,000 clones, 85% to 90% of them seen just once. The Seattle patients, enrolled during active infection, were followed longitudinally. The clonotype originates from a woman between 50 and 59 years old with COVID-19, enrolled during active disease. The chain joins TRBV2 to TRBJ1-4; the D gene is possibly TRBD1 (6 bases). The sequenced material came from peripheral blood. DNA for the CDR3: TGTGCCAGCGGAAGGGGGTTTGCAACTAATGAAAAACTGTTTTTT. Protein sequence: CASGRGFATNEKLFF.